One sample yielded the 13 T cell receptor beta chains listed below, sequenced in a study of regulatory T cells in long-lasting Graves disease. HTBI primers from iRepertoire and Arm-PCR of CDR3 regions yielded the TCR beta libraries. A single record per CDR3 protein comes from TCRdb applying MiXCR to the multiplex PCR reads. Of around 500,000 distinct CDR3 sequences in the sample, around 16% were seen once. Indicated time point: newly diagnosed GD, antithyroid drugs for less than 3 months. TCR sequences were obtained from RNA taken from PBMCs. These records were also assigned to another study, of T cells in Graves' hyperthyroidism and ophthalmopathy.

Sequences were derived from peripheral blood mononuclear cells (PBMCs), sampled at new diagnosis, from a patient treated with antithyroid drugs. The receptors originated from a middle-aged woman with Graves disease.

On this clonotype: This is likely a read error, given that the CDR3 carries no conserved phenylalanine or tryptophan at its end. The rearrangement joins TRBV5-4 to TRBJ1-6, with 7 bases matching TRBD1. The V gene's germline CDR1 is SGHNT and CDR2 YYREEE (reference sequence). This CDR3 spans 15 amino acids. CDR3 DNA: TGCGCCAGCAGCGAGCCGTTGACAGGGAGATCACCCCTCCACCTT. Its protein product is CASSEPLTGRSPLHL.

The chain links TRBV13 to TRBJ2-2; a possible D gene is TRBD1 (6 bases). The V gene's germline CDR1 is PRHDT and CDR2 FYEKMQ (reference sequence). The germline V and J ends were trimmed by 5 bases and 0 bases, with 13 bases remaining between them. CDR3 size: 16 residues. The CDR3 bases are TGTGCCAGCAGCCTCCCCGGACAGTCGAACACCGGGGAGCTGTTTTTT. Translated, it gives CASSLPGQSNTGELFF.

Ten or more counts support this clonotype. The chain combines TRBV9 with TRBJ2-1, with a possible D match to TRBD2 (6 bases). The CDR3 is 14 residues long. V lost 3 bases to trimming and J lost 7 bases, with 14 bases between them. Germline loops: CDR1 SGDLS, CDR2 YYNGEE. DNA of the CDR3: TGTGCCAGCAGCGCGAGCACTAGCCTAAATGAGCAGTTCTTC. Its translation: CASSASTSLNEQFF.

The chain couples TRBV9 to TRBJ1-1, with unresolved D. The CDR3 consists of 12 residues. Germline V lookup: CDR1 SGDLS, CDR2 YYNGEE. With 7 bases removed from V and 3 bases from J, the gap between germline ends came to 10 bases. CDR3 coding DNA: TGTGCCAGCGGCGAAGATGACACTGAAGCTTTCTTT. Translating it yields CASGEDDTEAFF.

This clonotype was recorded many times. V is TRBV2 and J is TRBJ1-5; D uncertain. V lost 2 bases and J 4 bases, leaving 12 bases between the germline ends. CDR3 length: 15 amino acids. The V gene's germline CDR1 is SNHLY and CDR2 FYNNEI. The CDR3 nucleotides read TGTGCCAGCAGTGAATGGGCAGAAAATAATCAGCCCCAGCATTTT. Amino acid sequence: CASSEWAENNQPQHF.

The sample holds many counts of this clonotype. The chain couples TRBV12-3 or TRBV12-4 to TRBJ1-2; weak D call: TRBD1 (6 bases). The CDR3 contains 14 residues. Trimming pared 3 bases from V and 8 bases from J, leaving 16 bases between. The CDR3 spells CASSLWTAGDGYTF. As DNA, the CDR3 is TGTGCCAGCAGTTTGTGGACAGCTGGGGACGGCTACACCTTC.

A note on this clonotype: Being one base from a much bigger clone, this may be a read error. The chain is built from TRBV28 and TRBJ1-2; the match to TRBD1 covers 9 bases. The V gene end was trimmed by 5 bases and the J gene end by 4 bases; junction bases not matched to a gene: 5. The CDR3 is made up of 14 amino acids. Germline assignment: CDR1 MDHEN and CDR2 SYDVKM. For the CDR3, the DNA is TGTGCCAGCAGTACCGGACAGGGGAGCTATGGCTACACCTTC. Translation: CASSTGQGSYGYTF.

In its sample, this clonotype was seen many times. V is TRBV5-1 and J is TRBJ2-7; D is perhaps TRBD1 (6 bases). The CDR3 runs 13 residues. CDR1 and CDR2 (germline): SGHRS, YFSETQ. The germline V and J ends were trimmed by 4 bases and 6 bases, with 14 bases remaining between them. In DNA form, the CDR3 reads TGCGCCAGCAGCGGGAACCTAGGGGGCGAGCAGTACTTC. Translated, it gives CASSGNLGGEQYF.

Comment on this clonotype: A read error may explain this, as a much larger clone is one base away. J is TRBJ1-3 and V is TRBV6-2 or TRBV6-3; D unclear. Germline loops: CDR1 MNHEY, CDR2 SVGEGT. The CDR3 runs to 15 residues. The CDR3 DNA sequence: TGTGTCAGCAGTGAAAGCCCCCGAGCTGGAAACACCATATATTTT. Translating it yields CVSSESPRAGNTIYF.

This clonotype came up many times. As DNA, the CDR3 is TGCGCCAGCAGCTTGGGACAGACTCCGAACTATGGCTACACCTTC. Residues: CASSLGQTPNYGYTF. V usage is TRBV5-1 and J usage is TRBJ1-2; a weak D match, TRBD1 (5 bases). Germline CDR1 reads SGHRS; CDR2 reads YFSETQ. Trimming left V 0 bases short and J 2 bases short, with 11 bases between. The CDR3 is made up of 15 amino acids.

This clonotype was detected only once. An end of the junction does not agree with germline; a read error may underlie this. The rearrangement joins TRBV11-3 to TRBJ1-1; 9 bases line up with TRBD1. The CDR3 has 16 residues. Germline assignment: CDR1 SGHNT and CDR2 YENEEA. The CDR3 DNA reads as TGCGCCAGCAGTCCCGGGACAGGGTGGGAAGACACTGAAGCTTTCTTT. It specifies CASSPGTGWEDTEAFF.

This clonotype has a count of ten or more. This sequence joins TRBV3-1 and TRBJ1-1, with a tentative D call TRBD1 (6 bases). The germline V gene encodes CDR1 LGHDT and CDR2 YNNKEL (reference sequence). V was trimmed by 3 bases and J by 5 bases, leaving 16 bases between them. There are 15 residues in the CDR3. This CDR3 reads CASSHRGRGMTEAFF. The CDR3 bases are TGTGCCAGCAGCCACCGGGGGAGGGGGATGACTGAAGCTTTCTTT. The full variable domain, its missing parts supplied by reference TRBV3-1 and TRBJ1-1, is DTAVSQTPKYLVTQMGNDKSIKCEQNLGHDTMYWYKQDSKKFLKIMFSYNNKELIINETVPNRFSPKSPDKAHLNLHINSLELGDSAVYFCASSHRGRGMTEAFFGQGTRLTVV.

This clonotype was counted at least ten times. V and J are TRBV11-2 and TRBJ1-4; D remains unclear. V dropped 0 bases and J dropped 7 bases, with 9 bases sitting between them. Looked up from germline, CDR1 is SGHAT and CDR2 is FQNNGV. This CDR3 comprises 14 residues. The CDR3 nucleotides read TGTGCCAGCAGCTTAGAATGGTCCGCTGAAAAACTGTTTTTT. This encodes CASSLEWSAEKLFF.